In its sample, the clone carrying this TCR beta chain was seen many times. The record originates from a study of T-cell reconstitution after alpha-beta-depleted transplantation in children. The ends were cut back, 6 bases at V and 5 bases at J, with 14 bases in the middle. The CDR3 consists of 12 residues. In germline, CDR1 is DFQATT, CDR2 SNEGSKA (reference sequence). A TCRbeta library incorporating unique molecular identifiers was prepared. TCRdb itself ran the PCR reads through MiXCR, one entry per CDR3 protein. The table has about 230,000 distinct CDR3 sequences, 9% to 10% seen once. The clonotype was recovered from a human donor who donated a stem cell graft to a child with SCID. Sample: PBMCs from the stem cell graft donor, taken from the stem cell graft. The chain is built from TRBV20-1 and TRBJ2-7; no reliable D call. CDR3 loop: CSASAGQDEQYF. CDR3 DNA sequence: TGCAGTGCGTCGGCCGGTCAGGACGAGCAGTACTTC.